Below, one TCR beta chain is given with its context. MiXCR, applied by TCRdb to the 5' RACE reads, yields one record per CDR3 protein. The profile shows under 200,000 distinct CDR3 sequences, 25% to 40% of them singletons. Trimming cost V 5 bases and J 4 bases; bases outside gene matches: 6. The CDR3 length is 13 residues. CDR1 DFQATT and CDR2 SNEGSKA come from the germline V gene (reference sequence). The entry originates in a study of T-cell memory formation after mild COVID-19. The sequencing input was PBMCs or a T cell subset sorted from them (not recorded which). The origin of this receptor is an adult woman who had mild COVID-19 (a few samples of this study predate the infection). Cell type and time point are not known. The V call is TRBV20-1, the J call TRBJ1-1, with TRBD1 matching over 8 bases. CDR3 sequence: CSAASDRGTEAFF. The CDR3 nucleotides are TGCAGTGCTGCCAGCGACAGGGGCACTGAAGCTTTCTTT.